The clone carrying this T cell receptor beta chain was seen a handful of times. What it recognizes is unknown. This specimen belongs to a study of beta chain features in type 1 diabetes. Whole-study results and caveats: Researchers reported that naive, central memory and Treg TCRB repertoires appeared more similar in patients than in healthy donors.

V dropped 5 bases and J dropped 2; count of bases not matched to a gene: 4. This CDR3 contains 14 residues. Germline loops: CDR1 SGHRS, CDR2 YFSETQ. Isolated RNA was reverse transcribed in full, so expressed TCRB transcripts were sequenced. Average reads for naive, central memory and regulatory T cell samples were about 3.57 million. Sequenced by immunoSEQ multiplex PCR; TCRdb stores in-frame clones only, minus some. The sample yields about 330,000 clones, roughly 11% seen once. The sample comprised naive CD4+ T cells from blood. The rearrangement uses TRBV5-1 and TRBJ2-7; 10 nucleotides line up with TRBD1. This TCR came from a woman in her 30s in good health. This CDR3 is CASRIGTGAYEQYF. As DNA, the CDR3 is TGCGCCAGCAGGATCGGGACAGGGGCCTACGAGCAGTACTTC.